The T cell receptor beta chain described here comes from a study of post-analysis software for immune sequencing data. General study results and limits: TRBV5-6, TRBV5-1 and TRBV20-1 belonged to a set of roughly 5 TRBV segments that were more frequent in patients than controls.

Concerning this clonotype: What it recognizes is unknown.

Built from TCR beta cDNA, the libraries had unique molecular identifiers in them. TCRdb reprocessed the PCR reads with MiXCR, giving one entry per CDR3 protein. The sample gives a few hundred thousand distinct CDR3 sequences, roughly 46% of which show up once; 9.5% to 13% is in the top ten. V shed 8 bases, J shed 4 bases, and the junction held 8 bases outside the gene matches. The CDR3 extends over 14 amino acids. Looked up from germline, CDR1 is LNHDA and CDR2 is SQIVND (reference sequence). The material sequenced was blood. The rearrangement joins TRBV19 to TRBJ2-1; TRBD2 matches at 7 bases. This TCR was sampled from a girl aged 5-17 years with multiple sclerosis. CDR3 amino acids: CASVMEGGYNEQFF. For the CDR3, the DNA is TGTGCCAGTGTTATGGAGGGAGGGTACAATGAGCAGTTCTTC.